Listed here is a single T cell receptor gamma chain. This clone has only one observation. It lacks a known antigen. At one end the junction does not follow the germline gene, possibly because of a read error. Library creation used multiplex PCR. The instrument given in TCRdb is Ion Torrent PGM. TRG repertoires were amplified from 150 to 200 ng of biopsy DNA using the LymphoTrack kit, whose primers carry Illumina adapters. TRG amplicons were purified using AMPure XP beads, were quantified on a 2100 Bioanalyzer, and were pooled equimolarly. TRG libraries were sequenced on an Ion PGM instrument. On the study's bioinformatics: Reads in which more than 10% of nucleotides fell below the per-patient third-quartile quality score were removed with FastX. IMGT/HighV-QUEST was used to align the reads, assigning V, D and J genes, identifying CDR3 regions and assessing functionality. After the sequences were translated into amino acids, every sequence predicted to be non-functional was thrown out. CDR3s were broken into kmers both with and without positional annotation, kmer frequencies were analysed by PCA, and samples were clustered using each of the 1023 combinations of PCs 1-10. Leave-one-out cross-validation was used to validate the classification, with parameters re-optimised on the remaining samples in each round. Shannon diversity was calculated using the vegan R package from repeated random subsamples equal to the lowest read count. Clone calls in TCRdb were regenerated from the public reads with CATT, after which identical DNA sequences shared one row. TCRdb's processing, not the authors', yielded these V and J calls. The sample records several hundred gamma-chain clones, roughly two fifths of which are singletons. The top ten clonotypes cover over 20% of the sample.

According to the germline V gene, CDR1 reads EGSNGY and CDR2 reads YDSYNSKV. CDR3 length: 12 amino acids, cysteine to phenylalanine. Only CDR3 DNA is held: 36 bases, read in frame from base 1. For each case, genomic DNA was extracted from ten 5-um FFPE scrolls with the QIAamp DNA FFPE tissue kit. Fully anonymised formalin-fixed paraffin-embedded duodenal biopsies surplus to diagnostic needs were used to test TCR repertoire-based classification of coeliac disease. This record comes from a study of intestinal T cells in coeliac disease (dated by TCRdb to about 2020). About the study as a whole: Coeliac patients were found to be much younger than controls, with mean ages of around 15 versus 51 years recorded in the TRG cohort. In the TCR-delta (TRD) cohort, there were duodenal biopsies from some 10 coeliac disease patients and some 10 non-coeliac controls. A second, larger TCR-gamma (TRG) cohort included duodenal biopsies from a few dozen coeliac disease patients and around 20 non-coeliac controls.

Study-level results and caveats: Repeated CDR3 amino acid sequences could not be distinguished from PCR duplicates. FFPE-derived DNA was found to be relatively degraded, and loss of a proportion of TCR sequences in each sample was likely caused by this degradation. The coeliac group and the control group were significantly different in age, but an analysis split by age did not give significant classification. All 20 or so biopsies in training were correctly classified by TRD kmer-based clustering, and a leave-one-out accuracy of roughly 90% was reported. TRG clustering correctly classified 51 of 54 biopsies (about 94%), with a reported leave-one-out accuracy of roughly 90%.

The V and J genes are TRGV2 and TRGJ1 or TRGJ2. This TCR was recovered from a human donor with celiac disease. The sequenced sample consisted of a duodenal biopsy. The nucleotide sequence reads TGTGCCGACCTGGGACGGGCAATAGGAAACGTCTTT. Its coded protein is CADLGRAIGNVF.